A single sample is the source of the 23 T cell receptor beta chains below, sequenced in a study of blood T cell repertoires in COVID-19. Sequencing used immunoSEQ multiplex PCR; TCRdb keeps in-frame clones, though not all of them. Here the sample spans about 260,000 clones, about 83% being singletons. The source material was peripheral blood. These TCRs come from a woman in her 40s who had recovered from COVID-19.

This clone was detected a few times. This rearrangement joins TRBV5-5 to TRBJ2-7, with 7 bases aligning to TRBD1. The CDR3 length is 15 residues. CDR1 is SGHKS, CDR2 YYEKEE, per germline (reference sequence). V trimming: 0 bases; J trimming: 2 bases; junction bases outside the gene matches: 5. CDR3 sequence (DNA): TGTGCCAGCAGCTTGGTCCCCACAGGGGCCTACGAGCAGTACTTC. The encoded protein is CASSLVPTGAYEQYF.

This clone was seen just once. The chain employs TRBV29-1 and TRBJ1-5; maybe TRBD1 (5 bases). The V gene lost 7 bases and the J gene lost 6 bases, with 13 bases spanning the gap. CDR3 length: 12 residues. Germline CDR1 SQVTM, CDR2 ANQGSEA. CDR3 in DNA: TGCAGCGCAACCACGGGGGGTCAGCCCCAGCATTTT. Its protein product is CSATTGGQPQHF.

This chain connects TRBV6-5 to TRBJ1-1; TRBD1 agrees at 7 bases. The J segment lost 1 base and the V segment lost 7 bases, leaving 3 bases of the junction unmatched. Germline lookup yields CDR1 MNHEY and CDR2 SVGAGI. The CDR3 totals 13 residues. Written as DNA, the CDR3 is TGTGCCAGCACCTGGGACAGGAACACTGAAGCTTTCTTT. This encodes CASTWDRNTEAFF.

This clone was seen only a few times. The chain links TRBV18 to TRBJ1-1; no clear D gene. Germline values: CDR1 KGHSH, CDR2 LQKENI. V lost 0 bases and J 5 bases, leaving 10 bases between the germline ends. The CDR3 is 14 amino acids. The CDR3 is CASSPPYLVTEAFF. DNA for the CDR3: TGTGCCAGCTCACCACCGTATCTAGTGACTGAAGCTTTCTTT.

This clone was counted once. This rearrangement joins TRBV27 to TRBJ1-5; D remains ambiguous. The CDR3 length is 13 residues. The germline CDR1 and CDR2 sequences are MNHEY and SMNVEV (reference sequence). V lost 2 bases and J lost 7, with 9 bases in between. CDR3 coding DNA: TGTGCCAGCAGTTTACGACCCGGGCAGCCCCAGCATTTT. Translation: CASSLRPGQPQHF.

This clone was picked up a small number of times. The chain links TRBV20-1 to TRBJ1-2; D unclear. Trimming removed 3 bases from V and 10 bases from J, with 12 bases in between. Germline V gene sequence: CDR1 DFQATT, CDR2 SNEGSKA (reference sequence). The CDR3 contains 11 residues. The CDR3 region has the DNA TGCAGTGCTAGTCCGGGGAGTCTCTACACCTTC. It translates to CSASPGSLYTF.

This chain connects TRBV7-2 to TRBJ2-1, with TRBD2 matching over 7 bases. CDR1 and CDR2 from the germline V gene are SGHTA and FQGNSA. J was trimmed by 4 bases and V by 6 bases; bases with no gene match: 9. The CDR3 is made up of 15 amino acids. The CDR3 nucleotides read TGTGCCAGCAGTCGAAATAGCGGGTCTTACAATGAGCAGTTCTTC. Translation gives CASSRNSGSYNEQFF.

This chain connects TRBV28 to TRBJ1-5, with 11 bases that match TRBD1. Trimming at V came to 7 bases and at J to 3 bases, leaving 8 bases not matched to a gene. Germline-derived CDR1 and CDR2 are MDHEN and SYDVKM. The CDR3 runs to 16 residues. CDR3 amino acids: CASTRGQGEYNQPQHF. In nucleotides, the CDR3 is TGTGCCAGCACCCGGGGACAGGGGGAATACAATCAGCCCCAGCATTTT.

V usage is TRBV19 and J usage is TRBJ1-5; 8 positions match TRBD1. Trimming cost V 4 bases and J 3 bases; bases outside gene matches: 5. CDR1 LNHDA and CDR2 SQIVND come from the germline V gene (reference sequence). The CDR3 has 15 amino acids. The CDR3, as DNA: TGTGCCAGTAGTACGGACAGGGCCCTCAATCAGCCCCAGCATTTT. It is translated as CASSTDRALNQPQHF.

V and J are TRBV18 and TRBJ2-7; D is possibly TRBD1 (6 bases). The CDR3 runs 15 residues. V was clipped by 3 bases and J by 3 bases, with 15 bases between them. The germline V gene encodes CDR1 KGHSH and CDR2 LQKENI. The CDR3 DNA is TGTGCCAGCTCACCTATACAGGGCCCCAACTACGAGCAGTACTTC. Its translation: CASSPIQGPNYEQYF.

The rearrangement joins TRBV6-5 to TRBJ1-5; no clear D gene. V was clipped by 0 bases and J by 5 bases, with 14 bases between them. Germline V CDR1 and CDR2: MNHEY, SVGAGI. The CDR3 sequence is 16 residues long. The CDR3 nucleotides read TGTGCCAGCAGTTACTCTGGCCCTACAGTGGATCAGCCCCAGCATTTT. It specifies CASSYSGPTVDQPQHF.

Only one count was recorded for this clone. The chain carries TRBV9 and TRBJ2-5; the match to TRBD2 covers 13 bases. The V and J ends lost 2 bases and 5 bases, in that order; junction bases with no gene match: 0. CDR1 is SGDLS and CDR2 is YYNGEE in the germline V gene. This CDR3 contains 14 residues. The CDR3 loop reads CASSVGLAGETQYF. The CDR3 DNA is TGTGCCAGCAGCGTGGGACTAGCGGGGGAGACCCAGTACTTC.

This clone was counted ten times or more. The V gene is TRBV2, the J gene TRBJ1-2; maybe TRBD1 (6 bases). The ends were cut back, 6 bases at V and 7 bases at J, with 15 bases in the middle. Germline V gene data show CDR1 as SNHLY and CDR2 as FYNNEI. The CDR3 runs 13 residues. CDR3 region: CASRGTGLVGYTF. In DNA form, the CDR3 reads TGTGCCAGCAGAGGTACAGGGCTAGTTGGCTACACCTTC.

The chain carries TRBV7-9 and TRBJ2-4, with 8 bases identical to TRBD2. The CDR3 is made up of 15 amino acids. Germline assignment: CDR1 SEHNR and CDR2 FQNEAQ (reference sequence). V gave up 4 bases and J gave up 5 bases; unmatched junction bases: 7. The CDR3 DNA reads TGTGCCAGCAGCTACCCCGGGGGGGGGCAAAACATTCAGTACTTC. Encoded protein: CASSYPGGGQNIQYF.

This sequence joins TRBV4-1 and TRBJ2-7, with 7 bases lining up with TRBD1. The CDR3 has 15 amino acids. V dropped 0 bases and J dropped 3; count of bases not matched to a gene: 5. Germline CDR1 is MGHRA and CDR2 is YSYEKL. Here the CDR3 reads CASSQDRAGGYEQYF. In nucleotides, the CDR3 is TGCGCCAGCAGCCAAGATCGGGCAGGGGGCTACGAGCAGTACTTC.

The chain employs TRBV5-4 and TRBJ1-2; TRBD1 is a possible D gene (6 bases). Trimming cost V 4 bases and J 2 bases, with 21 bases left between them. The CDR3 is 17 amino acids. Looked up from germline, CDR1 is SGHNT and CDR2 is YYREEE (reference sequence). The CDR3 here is CASSRGAGPVGNYGYTF. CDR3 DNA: TGTGCCAGCAGCCGGGGGGCAGGGCCGGTAGGAAACTATGGCTACACCTTC.

The CDR3 region is CASSQVYTNEQFF. CDR3 nucleotides: TGTGCCAGCAGCCAAGTCTATACTAATGAGCAGTTCTTC. The gene calls are TRBV3-1 (or the pseudogene TRBV3-2) and TRBJ2-1; D gene ambiguous. Trimming took off 1 base at V and 7 bases at J, with 8 bases between the two ends. The CDR3 consists of 13 residues. CDR1 LGHDT and CDR2 YNNKEL come from the germline V gene (reference sequence).

CDR3 DNA: TGTGCCGCGGGGGACACAGGGCCCAATTCACCCCTCCACTTT. Its protein is CAAGDTGPNSPLHF. The V gene is TRBV7-9, the J gene TRBJ1-6; D is possibly TRBD1 (6 bases). The germline V gene encodes CDR1 SEHNR and CDR2 FQNEAQ (reference sequence). The CDR3 is 14 amino acids. Trimming stripped 11 bases from V and 7 bases from J, with 18 bases between.

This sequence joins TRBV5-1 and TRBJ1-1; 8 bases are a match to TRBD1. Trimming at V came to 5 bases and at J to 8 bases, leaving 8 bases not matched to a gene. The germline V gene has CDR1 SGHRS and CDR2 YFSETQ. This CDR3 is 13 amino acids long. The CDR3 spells CASRQGQDREAFF. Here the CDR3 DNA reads TGCGCCAGCAGACAGGGACAGGATCGCGAAGCTTTCTTT. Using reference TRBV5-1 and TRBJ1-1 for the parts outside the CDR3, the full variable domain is KAGVTQTPRYLIKTRGQQVTLSCSPISGHRSVSWYQQTPGQGLQFLFEYFSETQRNKGNFPGRFSGRQFSNSRSEMNVSTLELGDSALYLCASRQGQDREAFFGQGTRLTVV.

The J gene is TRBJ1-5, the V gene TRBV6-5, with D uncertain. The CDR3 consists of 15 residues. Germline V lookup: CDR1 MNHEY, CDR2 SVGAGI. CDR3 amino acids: CATKGRFNSNQPQHF. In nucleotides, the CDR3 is TGTGCGACCAAAGGCAGGTTTAATAGCAATCAGCCCCAGCATTTT.

The CDR3 protein is CASSQPPPGELFF. DNA for the CDR3: TGTGCCAGCAGCCAACCACCGCCGGGGGAACTGTTTTTT. The chain couples TRBV3-1 (or the pseudogene TRBV3-2) to TRBJ1-4; a possible D gene is TRBD1 (5 bases). Trimming removed 2 bases at V and 12 bases at J, with 13 bases between. This CDR3 is built from 13 residues. From germline, CDR1 is LGHDT and CDR2 YNNKEL (reference sequence).

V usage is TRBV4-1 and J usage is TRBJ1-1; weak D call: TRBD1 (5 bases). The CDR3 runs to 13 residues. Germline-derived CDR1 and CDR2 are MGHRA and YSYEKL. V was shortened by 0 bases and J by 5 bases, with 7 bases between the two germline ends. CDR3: CASSQDRETEAFF. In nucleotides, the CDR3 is TGCGCCAGCAGCCAAGACAGGGAAACTGAAGCTTTCTTT.

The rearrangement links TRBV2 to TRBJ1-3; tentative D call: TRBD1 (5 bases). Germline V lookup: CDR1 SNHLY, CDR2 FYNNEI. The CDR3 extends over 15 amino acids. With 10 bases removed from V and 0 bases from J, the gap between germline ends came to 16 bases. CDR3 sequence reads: CAISDRPSSGNTIYF. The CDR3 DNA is TGTGCCATCTCAGACAGACCGTCCTCTGGAAACACCATATATTTT. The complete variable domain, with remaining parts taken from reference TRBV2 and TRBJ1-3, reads EPEVTQTPSHQVTQMGQEVILRCVPISNHLYFYWYRQILGQKVEFLVSFYNNEISEKSEIFDDQFSVERPDGSNFTLKIRSTKLEDSAMYFCAISDRPSSGNTIYFGEGSWLTVV.